This is a list of T cell receptor beta chains from one sample in a study of glioma-infiltrating T cells. TCRdb re-called the multiplex PCR reads through MiXCR, storing one row per CDR3 protein. This sample yields about 110,000 distinct CDR3 sequences, of which 25% are seen a single time; 35% belongs to the top ten. Input material: glioma tissue, nonneoplastic brain tissue, or PBMCs (not recorded which). The receptors here all came from a human donor with low-grade glioma or glioblastoma, undergoing nonglioma brain surgery, or in good health (not recorded which). CDR3s include the opening cysteine and the closing phenylalanine or tryptophan. The D gene is left open where the match is weak. The size entry is marked missing in some rows and otherwise reads once, few, many or a size class.

TRBJ1-6,TRBD1,TRBV5-1,NA,CASSSGQGTYNSPLHF,TGCGCCAGCAGCTCTGGACAGGGGACCTATAATTCACCCCTCCACTTT
TRBJ2-2,TRBD2,TRBV13,many,CASSPSAGVVGELFF,TGTGCCAGCAGCCCCTCGGCGGGGGTCGTCGGGGAGCTGTTTTTT
TRBJ1-3,NA,TRBV4-3,many,CASSPRAQGGNTIYF,TGCGCCAGCAGCCCCCGTGCGCAGGGAGGAAACACCATATATTTT
TRBJ2-5,NA,TRBV15,many,CATRTEETQYF,TGTGCCACCAGGACCGAAGAGACCCAGTACTTC
TRBJ1-5,NA,TRBV7-6,once,CANSLKGRPDQPQHF,TGTGCCAACAGCTTAAAGGGACGGCCCGATCAGCCCCAGCATTTT
TRBJ1-6,NA,TRBV7-3,many,CASSLTPQGRSPLHF,TGTGCCAGCAGCTTAACGCCCCAGGGGAGATCACCCCTCCACTTT
TRBJ2-5,NA,TRBV4-1,many,CASSQDAFQETQYF,TGCGCCAGCAGCCAAGATGCGTTTCAAGAGACCCAGTACTTC
TRBJ1-3,NA,TRBV6-1,many,CASSRDVSGNTIYF,TGTGCCAGCAGTAGGGACGTCTCTGGAAACACCATATATTTT
TRBJ1-5,TRBD1,TRBV27,many,CASSLGQASNQPQHF,TGTGCCAGCAGTTTAGGACAGGCTAGCAATCAGCCCCAGCATTTT
TRBJ2-4,NA,TRBV7-2,many,CASSFRGGTNIQYF,TGTGCCAGCAGCTTTCGGGGCGGGACAAACATTCAGTACTTC
TRBJ1-1,NA,TRBV20-1,NA,CSARVGRMKTEAFF,TGCAGTGCTAGAGTCGGCAGGATGAAGACTGAAGCTTTCTTT
TRBJ2-7,TRBD1,TRBV11-2,many,CASSFTTGSNEQYF,TGTGCCAGCAGCTTCACGACAGGGAGCAACGAGCAGTACTTC
TRBJ2-1,NA,TRBV4-3,many,CASSQDGNRYNEQFF,TGCGCCAGCAGCCAAGATGGGAACAGGTACAATGAGCAGTTCTTC
TRBJ2-5,TRBD2,TRBV11-2,NA,CASSRGLAGGRMMEETQYF,TGTGCCAGCAGCCGGGGACTAGCGGGGGGGCGGATGATGGAGGAGACCCAGTACTTC
TRBJ2-3,TRBD1,TRBV18,NA,CASSPRDRGSTDTQYF,TGTGCCAGCTCACCACGGGACAGGGGGTCCACAGATACGCAGTATTTT
TRBJ2-7,TRBD1,TRBV7-6,many,CASSLAEDRGRNEQYF,TGTGCCAGCAGCTTAGCGGAGGACAGGGGGCGTAACGAGCAGTACTTC
TRBJ1-1,NA,TRBV28,many,CASSLPLGGLTEAFF,TGTGCCAGCAGTTTACCCCTCGGTGGGCTGACTGAAGCTTTCTTT
TRBJ2-1,NA,TRBV6-6,many,CASSYLAQSSYNERFF,TGTGCCAGCAGTTACCTCGCCCAGAGCTCCTACAATGAGCGGTTCTTC
TRBJ1-2,NA,TRBV6-1,many,CASRGDNGVYGYTF,TGTGCCAGCAGAGGGGACAATGGCGTCTATGGCTACACCTTC
TRBJ1-5,NA,TRBV6-1,many,CASSETWGQPQHF,TGTGCCAGCAGTGAGACATGGGGACAGCCCCAGCATTTT
TRBJ2-1,TRBD2,TRBV7-9,many,CASSFLAGGPPPEQFF,TGTGCCAGCAGCTTTCTAGCGGGAGGACCCCCCCCTGAGCAGTTCTTC
TRBJ1-5,NA,TRBV4-3,NA,CASSPGAYSNQPQHF,TGCGCCAGCAGCCCCGGTGCTTATAGCAATCAGCCCCAGCATTTT
TRBJ1-1,NA,TRBV2,many,CASRLETGANTEAFF,TGTGCCAGCAGGCTAGAGACAGGTGCTAACACTGAAGCTTTCTTT
TRBJ2-3,NA,TRBV6-4,many,CASSDSTGITDTQYF,TGTGCCAGCAGTGACTCGACGGGAATCACAGATACGCAGTATTTT
TRBJ2-3,TRBD2,TRBV7-2,many,CAGSGRSYTDTQYF,TGTGCCGGGAGCGGGAGGAGTTACACAGATACGCAGTATTTT
TRBJ2-1,TRBD1,TRBV6-2/TRBV6-3,many,CASSSFRTGVYNEQFF,TGTGCCAGCAGTTCCTTTCGGACAGGGGTTTACAATGAGCAGTTCTTC
TRBJ1-3,NA,TRBV5-1,many,CASSLRGLPGRGSGNTIYF,TGCGCCAGCAGCTTGCGAGGGCTCCCGGGTAGAGGCTCTGGAAACACCATATATTTT
TRBJ2-7,TRBD2,TRBV5-1,many,CASSTTSGGDEQYF,TGCGCCAGCAGCACAACTAGCGGGGGGGACGAGCAGTACTTC
TRBJ1-1,NA,TRBV7-2,many,CASSSDRLNTEAFF,TGTGCCAGCAGCTCCGACAGACTGAACACTGAAGCTTTCTTT
TRBJ2-1,NA,TRBV10-3,many,CAISAGGGNEQFF,TGTGCCATCAGCGCGGGCGGCGGCAATGAGCAGTTCTTC
TRBJ2-7,NA,TRBV19,many,CASSISRYSYEQYF,TGTGCCAGTAGTATTTCCCGTTACTCCTACGAGCAGTACTTC